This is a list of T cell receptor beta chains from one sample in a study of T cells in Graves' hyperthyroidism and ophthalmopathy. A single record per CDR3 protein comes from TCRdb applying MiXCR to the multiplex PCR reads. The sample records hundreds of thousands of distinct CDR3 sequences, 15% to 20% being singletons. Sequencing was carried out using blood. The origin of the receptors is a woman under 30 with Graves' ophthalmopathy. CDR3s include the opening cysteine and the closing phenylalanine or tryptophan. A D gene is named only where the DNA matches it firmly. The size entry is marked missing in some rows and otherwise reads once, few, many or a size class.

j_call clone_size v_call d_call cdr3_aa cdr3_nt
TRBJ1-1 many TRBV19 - CASSMGLGSTEAFF TGTGCCAGTAGTATGGGGTTGGGTTCCACTGAAGCTTTCTTT
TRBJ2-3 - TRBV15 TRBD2 CATSSRAGYTDTQYF TGTGCCACCAGCAGTCGAGCGGGATACACAGATACGCAGTATTTT
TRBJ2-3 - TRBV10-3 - CAISEGAASTDTQYF TGTGCCATCAGTGAGGGGGCAGCGAGCACAGATACGCAGTATTTT
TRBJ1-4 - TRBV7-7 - CASSSAENEKLFF TGTGCTAGCAGCTCAGCGGAAAATGAAAAACTGTTTTTT
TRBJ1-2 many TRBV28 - CASNPLGVGYGYTF TGTGCCAGCAATCCCCTGGGGGTGGGCTATGGCTACACCTTC
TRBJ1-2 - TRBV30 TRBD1 CAWSPGTGGSYGYTF TGTGCCTGGAGTCCAGGGACAGGGGGAAGCTATGGCTACACCTTC
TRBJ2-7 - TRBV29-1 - CSVGADLIYEQYF TGCAGCGTTGGGGCAGACCTGATCTACGAGCAGTACTTC
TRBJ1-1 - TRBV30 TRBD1 CAWSLTGRAFF TGTGCCTGGAGTTTGACAGGGAGAGCTTTCTTT
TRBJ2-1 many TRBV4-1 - CASSQASAYNEQFF TGCGCCAGCAGCCAAGCATCGGCCTACAATGAGCAGTTCTTC
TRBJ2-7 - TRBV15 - CATSRDRGDSLSYEQYF TGTGCCACCAGCAGAGATCGGGGGGACAGCCTCTCCTACGAGCAGTACTTC
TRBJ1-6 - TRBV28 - CASSKTGSYNSPLHF TGTGCCAGCAGCAAGACAGGCTCCTATAATTCACCCCTCCACTTT
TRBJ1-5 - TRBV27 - CASRPQHF TGTGCCAGCAGGCCCCAGCATTTT
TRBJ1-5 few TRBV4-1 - CASSQEGGGNQPQHF TGCGCCAGCAGCCAAGAAGGGGGAGGGAATCAGCCCCAGCATTTT
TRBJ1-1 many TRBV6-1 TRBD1 CASSEDSLGRGGAEAFF TGTGCCAGCAGTGAAGATTCACTGGGCAGGGGGGGTGCTGAAGCTTTCTTT
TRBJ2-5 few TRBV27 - CASSGGGIQETQYF TGTGCCAGCAGTGGGGGCGGGATACAAGAGACCCAGTACTTC
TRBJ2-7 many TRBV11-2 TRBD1 CASSTRTGAYEQYF TGTGCCAGCAGCACCCGGACAGGGGCCTACGAGCAGTACTTC
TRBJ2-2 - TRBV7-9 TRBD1 CASSNGQGEAGELFF TGTGCCAGCAGCAATGGACAGGGGGAGGCCGGGGAGCTGTTTTTT
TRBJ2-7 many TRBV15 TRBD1 CATSRGQGANEQYF TGTGCCACCAGCAGAGGACAGGGGGCGAACGAGCAGTACTTC
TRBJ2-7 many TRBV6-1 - CASSEVSGYEQYF TGTGCCAGCAGTGAGGTATCGGGTTACGAGCAGTACTTC
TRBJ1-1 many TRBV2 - CASSEWGNTEAFF TGTGCCAGCAGTGAGTGGGGGAACACTGAAGCTTTCTTT
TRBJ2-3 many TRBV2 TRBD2 CASSRGGAGTDTQYF TGTGCCAGCAGTCGCGGGGGGGCCGGCACAGATACGCAGTATTTT
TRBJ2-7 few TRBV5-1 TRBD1 CASSLEGTGTAQYF TGCGCCAGCAGCTTGGAGGGGACAGGGACTGCGCAGTACTTC
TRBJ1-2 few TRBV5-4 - CASTVGGNYGYTF TGTGCCAGCACCGTGGGTGGAAACTATGGCTACACCTTC
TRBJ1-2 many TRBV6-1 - CASSEVAGYGYTF TGTGCCAGCAGTGAAGTGGCAGGCTATGGCTACACCTTC
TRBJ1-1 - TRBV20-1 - CSARGRLIEAFF TGCAGTGCTAGAGGGCGCTTAATAGAAGCTTTCTTT
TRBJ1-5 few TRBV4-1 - CASSQAPNRGNQPQHF TGCGCCAGCAGCCAAGCTCCGAACCGGGGCAATCAGCCCCAGCATTTT
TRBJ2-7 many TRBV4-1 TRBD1 CASSQPGGSYEQYF TGCGCCAGCAGCCAACCAGGGGGCTCCTACGAGCAGTACTTC
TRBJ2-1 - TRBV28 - CASSLLNNEQFF TGTGCCAGCAGTTTACTCAACAATGAGCAGTTCTTC
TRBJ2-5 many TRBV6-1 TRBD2 CASSRLAGGEETQYF TGTGCCAGCAGTCGACTAGCGGGGGGCGAGGAGACCCAGTACTTC
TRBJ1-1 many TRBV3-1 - CASSNRVLTEAFF TGTGCCAGCAGCAACAGGGTATTAACTGAAGCTTTCTTT
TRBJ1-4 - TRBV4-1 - CASSQLSRGQKLFF TGCGCCAGCAGCCAATTGAGCAGGGGACAAAAACTGTTTTTT
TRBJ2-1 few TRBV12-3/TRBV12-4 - CASSPSVGGNEQFF TGTGCCAGCAGCCCCTCGGTGGGTGGAAATGAGCAGTTCTTC
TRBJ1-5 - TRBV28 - CASSWGLGHQPQHF TGTGCCAGCAGTTGGGGGCTGGGACATCAGCCCCAGCATTTT
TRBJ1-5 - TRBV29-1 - CSVQVDSNQPQHF TGCAGCGTACAGGTCGATAGCAATCAGCCCCAGCATTTT
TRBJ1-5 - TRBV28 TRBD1 CASSLIGWTGDNNQPQHF TGTGCCAGCAGTTTGATTGGGTGGACAGGGGATAACAATCAGCCCCAGCATTTT
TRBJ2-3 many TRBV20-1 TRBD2 CSAWTSGRDTQYF TGCAGTGCGTGGACTAGCGGGAGGGATACGCAGTATTTT
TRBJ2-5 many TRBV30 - CAWSVQTGTQYF TGTGCCTGGAGTGTACAAACCGGGACCCAGTACTTC
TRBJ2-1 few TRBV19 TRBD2 CASSIAGGVRLAGDWDEQFF TGTGCCAGTAGTATAGCAGGAGGCGTAAGACTAGCGGGAGATTGGGATGAGCAGTTCTTC
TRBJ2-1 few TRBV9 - CASSVVSGQPYNEQFF TGTGCCAGCAGCGTAGTATCAGGTCAGCCCTACAATGAGCAGTTCTTC
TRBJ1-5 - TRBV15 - CATSRDRRVGQPQHF TGTGCCACCAGCAGAGATAGAAGGGTTGGACAGCCCCAGCATTTT
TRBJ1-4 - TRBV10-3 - CAISGGRGEKLFF TGTGCCATCAGTGGCGGCCGGGGTGAAAAACTGTTTTTT
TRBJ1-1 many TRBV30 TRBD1 CAWRGTADTEAFF TGTGCCTGGAGGGGGACAGCGGACACTGAAGCTTTCTTT
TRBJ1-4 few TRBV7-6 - CASSIRSANEKLFF TGTGCCAGCAGCATTCGTAGTGCTAATGAAAAACTGTTTTTT
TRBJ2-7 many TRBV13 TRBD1 CASSEQGKTTYEQYF TGTGCCAGCAGCGAACAGGGGAAAACCACCTACGAGCAGTACTTC
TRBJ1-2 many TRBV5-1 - CASSLGGSYMYGYTF TGCGCCAGCAGCTTGGGCGGCAGTTATATGTATGGCTACACCTTC
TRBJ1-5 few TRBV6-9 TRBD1 CASSYSPPGQAGQPQHF TGTGCCAGCAGTTACAGTCCCCCGGGACAGGCAGGTCAGCCCCAGCATTTT
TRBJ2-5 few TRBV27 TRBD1 CASSNTGGRETQYF TGTGCCAGCAGTAATACAGGGGGCAGAGAGACCCAGTACTTC
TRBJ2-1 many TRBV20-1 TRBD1 CSAPPDRGVSYNEQFF TGCAGTGCCCCACCGGACAGGGGAGTCTCCTACAATGAGCAGTTCTTC
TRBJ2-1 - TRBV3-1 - CASSVAADNVFGEQFF TGTGCCAGCAGCGTAGCGGCCGATAACGTCTTTGGAGAGCAGTTCTTC
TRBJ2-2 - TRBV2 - CASSGFVGELFF TGTGCCAGCTCCGGATTCGTCGGGGAGCTGTTTTTT
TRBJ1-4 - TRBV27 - CASSGDNEKLFF TGTGCCAGCTCCGGCGATAATGAAAAACTGTTTTTT
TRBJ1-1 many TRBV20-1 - CSARTGPMNTEAFF TGCAGTGCTCGTACAGGGCCCATGAACACTGAAGCTTTCTTT
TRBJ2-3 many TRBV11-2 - CASSLTTTSTDTQYF TGTGCCAGCAGCTTGACAACTACTAGCACAGATACGCAGTATTTT
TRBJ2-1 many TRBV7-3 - CASSPDGSRNEQFF TGTGCCAGCAGCCCTGACGGGAGTAGGAATGAGCAGTTCTTC